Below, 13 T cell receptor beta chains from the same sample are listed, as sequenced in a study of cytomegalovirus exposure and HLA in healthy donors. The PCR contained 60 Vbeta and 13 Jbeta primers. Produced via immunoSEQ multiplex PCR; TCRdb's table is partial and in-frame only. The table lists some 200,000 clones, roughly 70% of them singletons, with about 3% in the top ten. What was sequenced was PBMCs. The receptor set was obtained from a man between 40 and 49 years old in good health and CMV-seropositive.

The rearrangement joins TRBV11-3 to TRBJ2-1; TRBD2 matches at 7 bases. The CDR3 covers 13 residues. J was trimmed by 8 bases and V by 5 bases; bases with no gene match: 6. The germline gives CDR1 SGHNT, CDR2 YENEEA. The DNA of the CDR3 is TGTGCCAGCAGCCCTCGGGGGGATGATGAGCAGTTCTTC. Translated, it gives CASSPRGDDEQFF.

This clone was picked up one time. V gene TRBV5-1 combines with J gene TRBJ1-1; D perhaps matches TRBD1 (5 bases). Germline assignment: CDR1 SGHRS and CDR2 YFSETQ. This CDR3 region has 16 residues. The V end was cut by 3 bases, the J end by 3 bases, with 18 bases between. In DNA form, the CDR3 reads TGCGCCAGCAGCTCCCAGCTCGGGGGTTTGGACACTGAAGCTTTCTTT. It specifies CASSSQLGGLDTEAFF. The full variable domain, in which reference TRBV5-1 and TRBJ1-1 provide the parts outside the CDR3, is KAGVTQTPRYLIKTRGQQVTLSCSPISGHRSVSWYQQTPGQGLQFLFEYFSETQRNKGNFPGRFSGRQFSNSRSEMNVSTLELGDSALYLCASSSQLGGLDTEAFFGQGTRLTVV.

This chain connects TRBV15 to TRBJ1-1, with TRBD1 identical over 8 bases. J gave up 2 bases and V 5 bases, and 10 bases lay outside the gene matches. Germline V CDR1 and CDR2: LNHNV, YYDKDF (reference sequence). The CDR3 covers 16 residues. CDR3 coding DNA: TGTGCCACCAGCCCCCGCCTCGGACAGGGAAACACTGAAGCTTTCTTT. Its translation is CATSPRLGQGNTEAFF.

The CDR3 loop is CASSLRGAGTDTQYF. The CDR3 DNA is TGCGCCAGCAGCTTGCGGGGGGCCGGGACAGATACGCAGTATTTT. V is TRBV5-1 and J is TRBJ2-3; D is perhaps TRBD2 (7 bases). Per germline, CDR1 SGHRS and CDR2 YFSETQ. The CDR3 extends over 15 amino acids. Trimming took off 1 base at V and 3 bases at J, with 12 bases between the two ends.

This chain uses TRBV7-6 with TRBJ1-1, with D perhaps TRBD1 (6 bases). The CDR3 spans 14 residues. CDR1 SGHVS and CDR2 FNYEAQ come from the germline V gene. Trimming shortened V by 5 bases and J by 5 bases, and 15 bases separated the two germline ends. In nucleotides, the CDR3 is TGTGCCAGCAGCCCGGGAGGGGGATGGACTGAAGCTTTCTTT. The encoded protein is CASSPGGGWTEAFF.

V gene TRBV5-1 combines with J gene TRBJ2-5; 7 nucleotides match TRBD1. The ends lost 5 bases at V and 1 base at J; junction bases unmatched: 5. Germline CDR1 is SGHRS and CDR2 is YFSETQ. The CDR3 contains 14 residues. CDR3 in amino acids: CASSRDSSQETQYF. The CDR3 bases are TGCGCCAGCAGTCGGGACAGCAGCCAAGAGACCCAGTACTTC.

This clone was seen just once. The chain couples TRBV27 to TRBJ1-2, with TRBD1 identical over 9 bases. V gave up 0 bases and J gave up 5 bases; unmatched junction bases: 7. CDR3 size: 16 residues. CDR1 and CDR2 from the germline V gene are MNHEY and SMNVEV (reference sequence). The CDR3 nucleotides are TGTGCCAGCAGTTTATCGGGGACAGGGTGGGTTTATGGCTACACCTTC. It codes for CASSLSGTGWVYGYTF.

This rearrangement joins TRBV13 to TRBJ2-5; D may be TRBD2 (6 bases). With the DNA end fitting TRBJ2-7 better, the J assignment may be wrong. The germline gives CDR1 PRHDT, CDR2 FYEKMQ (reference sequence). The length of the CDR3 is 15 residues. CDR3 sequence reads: CASSSRDGRTYEQYF. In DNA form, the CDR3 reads TGTGCCAGCAGCTCGCGGGACGGACGAACCTACGAGCAGTACTTC.

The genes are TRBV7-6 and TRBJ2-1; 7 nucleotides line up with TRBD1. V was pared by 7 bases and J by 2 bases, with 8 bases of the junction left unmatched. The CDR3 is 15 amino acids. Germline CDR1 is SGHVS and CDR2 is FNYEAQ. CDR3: CASTEEGGPYNEQFF. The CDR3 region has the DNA TGTGCCAGCACCGAGGAAGGGGGCCCCTACAATGAGCAGTTCTTC.

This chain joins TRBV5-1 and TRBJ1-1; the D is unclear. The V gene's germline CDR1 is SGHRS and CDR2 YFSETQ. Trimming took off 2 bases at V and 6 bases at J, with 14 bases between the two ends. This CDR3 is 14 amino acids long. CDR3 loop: CASSFKGREAEAFF. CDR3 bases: TGCGCCAGCAGCTTTAAAGGGAGGGAGGCTGAAGCTTTCTTT.

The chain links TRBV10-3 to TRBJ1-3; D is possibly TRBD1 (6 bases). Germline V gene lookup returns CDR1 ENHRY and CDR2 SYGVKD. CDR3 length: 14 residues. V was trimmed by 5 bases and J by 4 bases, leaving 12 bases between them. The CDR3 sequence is CAISHPGQGNTIYF. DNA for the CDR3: TGTGCCATCAGTCACCCCGGACAGGGAAACACCATATATTTT.

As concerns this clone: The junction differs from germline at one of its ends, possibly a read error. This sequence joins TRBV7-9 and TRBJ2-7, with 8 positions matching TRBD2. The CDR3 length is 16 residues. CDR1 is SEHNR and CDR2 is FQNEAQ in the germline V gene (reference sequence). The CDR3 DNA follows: TGTTCCAGCAGCTTAATCCCGGGACTAGAAATTCCTGAGCAGTACTTC. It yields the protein CSSSLIPGLEIPEQYF.

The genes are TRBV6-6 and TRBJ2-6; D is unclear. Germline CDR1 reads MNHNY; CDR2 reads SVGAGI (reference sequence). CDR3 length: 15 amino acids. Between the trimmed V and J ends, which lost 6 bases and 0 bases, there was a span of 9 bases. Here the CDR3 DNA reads TGTGCCAGCAGGTCAGGTTTCTCTGGGGCCAACGTCCTGACTTTC. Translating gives CASRSGFSGANVLTF.